This is a list of T cell receptor beta chains from one sample in a study of T cells in Graves' hyperthyroidism and ophthalmopathy. TCRdb fed the multiplex PCR reads into MiXCR, producing one record per CDR3 protein. The sample comprises 450,000 to 650,000 distinct CDR3 sequences, more than 15% of which are singletons, and around 17% rests with the top ten. The sequenced sample was blood. These receptors were collected from a woman aged 18-29 years with Graves' ophthalmopathy. Both conserved end residues are part of each CDR3. Fields, in order: D gene, V gene, CDR3 protein. D genes are given only for firm matches.

D gene: .
V gene: TRBV29-1
CDR3 protein: CSVERRRGYEQYF

D gene: .
V gene: TRBV6-1
CDR3 protein: CASRHYRASGSTEAFF

D gene: TRBD1
V gene: TRBV28
CDR3 protein: CASSSGTGDGANVLTF

D gene: TRBD1
V gene: TRBV2
CDR3 protein: CASSYRDRGYHEQYF

D gene: .
V gene: TRBV6-2/TRBV6-3
CDR3 protein: CASSYSGADNEQFF

D gene: TRBD1
V gene: TRBV18
CDR3 protein: CASSQGADNSPLHF

D gene: .
V gene: TRBV7-3
CDR3 protein: CASSLTYQGMNTEAFF

D gene: TRBD2
V gene: TRBV29-1
CDR3 protein: CSAVPGLAGVHEQFF

D gene: TRBD2
V gene: TRBV20-1
CDR3 protein: CSARSASGRFVANEQFF

D gene: .
V gene: TRBV7-8
CDR3 protein: CASRVSLVVGEAFF

D gene: .
V gene: TRBV7-3
CDR3 protein: CASSLQGYSTQYF

D gene: TRBD1
V gene: TRBV10-3
CDR3 protein: CAISGTARDQPQHF

D gene: .
V gene: TRBV11-1
CDR3 protein: CASSPKDRFQETQYF

D gene: .
V gene: TRBV5-1
CDR3 protein: CASSLALGEDYGYTF

D gene: TRBD1
V gene: TRBV11-2
CDR3 protein: CASSSNRGPRSSYEQYF

D gene: .
V gene: TRBV30
CDR3 protein: CAWRRGSKGYGYTF

D gene: .
V gene: TRBV4-3
CDR3 protein: CASSHETAYYGYTF

D gene: .
V gene: TRBV10-3
CDR3 protein: CAISEGNGAALQETQYF

D gene: .
V gene: TRBV19
CDR3 protein: CASSQMGDYGYTF

D gene: .
V gene: TRBV4-1
CDR3 protein: CASSLEPPRFHSGNTIYF

D gene: .
V gene: TRBV28
CDR3 protein: CASSLRGGELFF

D gene: TRBD2
V gene: TRBV5-1
CDR3 protein: CASSWGTSGNTGELFF

D gene: .
V gene: TRBV28
CDR3 protein: CASSPHGQNNEQFF

D gene: .
V gene: TRBV7-2
CDR3 protein: CASSAQGTEAFF

D gene: .
V gene: TRBV3-1
CDR3 protein: CASSQDSVVGYTF

D gene: .
V gene: TRBV2
CDR3 protein: CASIITTGNTEAFF

D gene: .
V gene: TRBV12-5
CDR3 protein: CASGLVLFGLGQGNTEAFF

D gene: TRBD2
V gene: TRBV20-1
CDR3 protein: CSARDRLAGLRSMNEQFF

D gene: TRBD2
V gene: TRBV4-2
CDR3 protein: CASSQVGGGADNEQFF

D gene: .
V gene: TRBV28
CDR3 protein: CASSLSSSRTQYF

D gene: .
V gene: TRBV7-8
CDR3 protein: CASSLYPDSYGYTF

D gene: TRBD1
V gene: TRBV20-1
CDR3 protein: CSARARTGVNTGELFF

D gene: .
V gene: TRBV6-1
CDR3 protein: CASSSGLGGQPQHF

D gene: .
V gene: TRBV2
CDR3 protein: CASSERGNSNQPQHF

D gene: .
V gene: TRBV7-3
CDR3 protein: CASSWDSAGDNEQFF

D gene: .
V gene: TRBV6-5
CDR3 protein: CASSYSLTFAATDTQYF

D gene: .
V gene: TRBV6-5
CDR3 protein: CASSYAGANTEAFF

D gene: .
V gene: TRBV12-3/TRBV12-4
CDR3 protein: CASSGHILTYEQYF

D gene: .
V gene: TRBV14
CDR3 protein: CASSQAGGHYGYTF

D gene: TRBD2
V gene: TRBV10-3
CDR3 protein: CAIRGGSGGAGNEQFF

D gene: .
V gene: TRBV4-1
CDR3 protein: CASSQVGINSPLHF

D gene: .
V gene: TRBV2
CDR3 protein: CASRSSGIGETQYF

D gene: .
V gene: TRBV20-1
CDR3 protein: CSAQGLHTEAFF

D gene: .
V gene: TRBV11-2
CDR3 protein: CASSLDGASNQPQHF

D gene: TRBD2
V gene: TRBV4-1
CDR3 protein: CASSPGGREFTGELFF

D gene: TRBD1
V gene: TRBV3-1
CDR3 protein: CASSGGQGISGANVLTF

D gene: .
V gene: TRBV6-5
CDR3 protein: CASSYSSQMNTEAFF

D gene: .
V gene: TRBV5-6
CDR3 protein: CASSLARATYEQYF

D gene: .
V gene: TRBV7-9
CDR3 protein: CASSSPTETNEKLFF

D gene: .
V gene: TRBV29-1
CDR3 protein: CSVEKGGRAGYTF

D gene: .
V gene: TRBV9
CDR3 protein: CASSVGTTRYTEAFF